This T cell receptor beta chain was sequenced in a study of neurological immune-mediated disorders. TCRdb passed the 5' RACE reads through MiXCR, listing each CDR3 protein once. The sample includes tens of thousands of distinct CDR3 sequences, around 5.2% of them seen just once. This CDR3 is built from 13 residues. Between the trimmed V and J ends, which lost 4 bases and 4 bases, there was a span of 12 bases. Germline values: CDR1 SGHKS, CDR2 YYEKEE (reference sequence). This clonotype was recorded many times. Sequencing was done on a sample of PBMCs. This chain uses TRBV5-5 with TRBJ2-7; D might be TRBD1 (6 bases). This sequence was found in a young man with multiple sclerosis. The CDR3 loop reads CASSPDRPYEQYF. The CDR3 nucleotides read TGTGCCAGCAGCCCCGACAGGCCGTACGAGCAGTACTTC.